Listed below are T cell receptor beta chains from one sample, sequenced in a study of cytomegalovirus exposure and HLA in healthy donors. The method was immunoSEQ multiplex PCR; TCRdb's version includes in-frame clones alone and lacks a portion of them. Of a few hundred thousand clones listed, around 90% were seen once; the top ten hold around 0.96%. Material: PBMCs. These receptors came from a man aged 30-40 years in good health and CMV-seronegative. CDR3s include the opening cysteine and the closing phenylalanine or tryptophan. The D gene is left open where the match is weak. The size of a clone is reported for some rows only, either as once, few or many, or as a class for expanded clones.

clone size	V gene	D gene	J gene	CDR3 protein	CDR3 DNA
.	TRBV5-1	.	TRBJ2-2	CASMRQSSSGELFF	TGCGCCAGCATGAGACAGAGTAGTAGCGGGGAGCTGTTTTTT
.	TRBV5-6	TRBD1	TRBJ1-1	CASSKDRGGILLNTEAFF	TGTGCCAGCAGCAAGGACAGGGGAGGGATTCTCTTGAACACTGAAGCTTTCTTT
.	TRBV5-6	.	TRBJ1-2	CASRDAGLRVLYGYTF	TGTGCCAGCAGAGACGCAGGGTTACGGGTTTTATATGGCTACACCTTC
.	TRBV7-2	.	TRBJ1-6	CASSLMDSDNSPLHF	TGTGCCAGCAGCTTAATGGACTCCGATAATTCACCCCTCCACTTT
.	TRBV5-4	TRBD2	TRBJ2-1	CASSMGLSYIGNEQFF	TGTGCCAGCAGCATGGGACTATCTTACATAGGCAATGAGCAGTTCTTC
once	TRBV20-1	.	TRBJ1-1	CSASQNTEAFF	TGCAGTGCTAGCCAAAACACTGAAGCTTTCTTT
.	TRBV6-5	.	TRBJ2-1	CASVRGGLWNEQFF	TGTGCCAGCGTGCGGGGAGGTTTGTGGAATGAGCAGTTCTTC
.	TRBV6-1	.	TRBJ1-5	CASSGAVEGQPQHF	TGTGCCAGCAGTGGAGCCGTGGAGGGTCAGCCCCAGCATTTT
.	TRBV10-3	TRBD1	TRBJ2-7	CAISESPRDRGYEQYF	TGTGCCATCAGTGAGTCCCCCCGGGACAGGGGCTACGAGCAGTACTTC
.	TRBV4-3	.	TRBJ1-2	CASSQDPQGRYGYTF	TGCGCCAGCAGCCAAGATCCCCAGGGGCGGTATGGCTACACCTTC
.	TRBV27	.	TRBJ2-7	CASSYREQYF	TGTGCCAGCAGTTACCGGGAGCAGTACTTC
.	TRBV19	TRBD1	TRBJ1-1	CASSRTGPASTEAFF	TGTGCCAGTAGTAGGACAGGGCCGGCGAGCACTGAAGCTTTCTTT
few	TRBV7-6	.	TRBJ2-3	CASSFETSGTDTQYF	TGTGCCAGCAGCTTTGAGACTAGTGGCACAGATACGCAGTATTTT
.	TRBV7-9	.	TRBJ1-6	CASSSFRGGNSPLHF	TGTGCCAGCAGCTCATTCAGGGGCGGGAATTCACCCCTCCACTTT
.	TRBV7-8	.	TRBJ2-3	CASAVRGSTDTQYF	TGTGCCAGCGCAGTCCGGGGGAGCACAGATACGCAGTATTTT
.	TRBV7-2	TRBD2	TRBJ2-7	CASSLASSGGPYEQYF	TGTGCCAGCAGCTTAGCGTCTAGCGGGGGGCCCTACGAGCAGTACTTC